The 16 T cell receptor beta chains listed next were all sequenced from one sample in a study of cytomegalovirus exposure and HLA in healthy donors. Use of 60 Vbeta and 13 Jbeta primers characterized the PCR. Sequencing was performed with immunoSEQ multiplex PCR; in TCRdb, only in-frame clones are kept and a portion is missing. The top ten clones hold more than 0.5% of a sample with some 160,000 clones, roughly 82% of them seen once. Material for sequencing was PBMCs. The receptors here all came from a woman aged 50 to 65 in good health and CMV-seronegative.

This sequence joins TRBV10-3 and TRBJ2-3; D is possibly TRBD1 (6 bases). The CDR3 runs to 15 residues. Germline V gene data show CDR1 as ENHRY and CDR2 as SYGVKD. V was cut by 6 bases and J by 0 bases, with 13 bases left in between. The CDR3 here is CAIRAGTTSTDTQYF. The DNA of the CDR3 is TGTGCCATCAGGGCAGGGACAACAAGCACAGATACGCAGTATTTT.

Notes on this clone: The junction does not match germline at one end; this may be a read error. CDR3 sequence reads: CAGSPDRVGADTQYF. CDR3 bases: TGTGCCGGCAGCCCGGACAGGGTCGGTGCAGATACGCAGTATTTT. The chain uses TRBV11-1 and TRBJ2-3; 8 bases map to TRBD1. The CDR3 covers 15 residues. Per the germline V gene, CDR1 is SGHAT and CDR2 is FQDESV (reference sequence).

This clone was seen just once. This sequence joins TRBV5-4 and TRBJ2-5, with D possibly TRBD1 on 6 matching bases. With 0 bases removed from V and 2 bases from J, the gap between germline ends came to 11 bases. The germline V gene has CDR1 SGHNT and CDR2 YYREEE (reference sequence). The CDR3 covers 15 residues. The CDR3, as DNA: TGTGCCAGCAGCTTGGACTCGACAGGACAAGAGACCCAGTACTTC. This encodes CASSLDSTGQETQYF.

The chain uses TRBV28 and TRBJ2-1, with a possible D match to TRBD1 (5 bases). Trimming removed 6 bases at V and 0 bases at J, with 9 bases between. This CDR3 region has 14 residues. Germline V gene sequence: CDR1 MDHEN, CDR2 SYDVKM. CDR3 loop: CASRRQSSYNEQFF. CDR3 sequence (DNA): TGTGCCAGCAGGCGACAGAGCTCCTACAATGAGCAGTTCTTC.

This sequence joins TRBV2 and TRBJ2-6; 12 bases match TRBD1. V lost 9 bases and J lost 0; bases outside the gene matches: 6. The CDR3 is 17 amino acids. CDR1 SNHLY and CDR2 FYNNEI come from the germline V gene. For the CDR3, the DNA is TGTGCCAGAGCCGGGACAGGGGGCCTCTCTGGGGCCAACGTCCTGACTTTC. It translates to CARAGTGGLSGANVLTF.

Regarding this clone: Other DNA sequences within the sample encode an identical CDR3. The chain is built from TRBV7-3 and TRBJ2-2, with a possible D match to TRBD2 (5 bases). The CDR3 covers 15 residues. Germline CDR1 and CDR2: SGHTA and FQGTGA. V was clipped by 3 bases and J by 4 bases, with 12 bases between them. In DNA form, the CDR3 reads TGTGCCAGCAGCTTTTCCCGGGGTGGCACCGGGGAGCTGTTTTTT. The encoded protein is CASSFSRGGTGELFF.

CDR3 in DNA: TGTGCCAGCAGTGGGGCCAGGTCCTACGAGCAGTACTTC. Translated: CASSGARSYEQYF. This chain links TRBV2 with TRBJ2-7; D remains ambiguous. Trimming took 4 bases from V and 1 from J, leaving 8 bases between them. Germline V lookup: CDR1 SNHLY, CDR2 FYNNEI. This CDR3 has 13 residues.

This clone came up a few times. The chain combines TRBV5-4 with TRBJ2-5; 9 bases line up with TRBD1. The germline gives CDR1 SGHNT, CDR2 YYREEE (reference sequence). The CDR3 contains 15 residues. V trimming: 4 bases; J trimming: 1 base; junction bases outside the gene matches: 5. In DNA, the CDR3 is TGTGCCAGCAGCGGAAGGGACAGGGCCCAAGAGACCCAGTACTTC. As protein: CASSGRDRAQETQYF.

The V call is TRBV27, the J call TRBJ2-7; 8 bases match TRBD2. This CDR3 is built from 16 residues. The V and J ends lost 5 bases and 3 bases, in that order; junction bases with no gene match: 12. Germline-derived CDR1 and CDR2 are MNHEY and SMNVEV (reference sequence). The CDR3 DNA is TGTGCCAGCAGTCGACCGACCGGGACTAGTCTCTACGAGCAGTACTTC. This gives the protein CASSRPTGTSLYEQYF.

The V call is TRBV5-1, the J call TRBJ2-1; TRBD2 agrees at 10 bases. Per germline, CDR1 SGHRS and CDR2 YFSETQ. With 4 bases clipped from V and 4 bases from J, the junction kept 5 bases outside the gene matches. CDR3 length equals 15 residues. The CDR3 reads CASSTTSGTYNEQFF. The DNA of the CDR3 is TGCGCCAGCAGCACAACTAGCGGGACTTACAATGAGCAGTTCTTC. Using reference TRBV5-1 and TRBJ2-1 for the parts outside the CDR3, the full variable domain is KAGVTQTPRYLIKTRGQQVTLSCSPISGHRSVSWYQQTPGQGLQFLFEYFSETQRNKGNFPGRFSGRQFSNSRSEMNVSTLELGDSALYLCASSTTSGTYNEQFFGPGTRLTVL.

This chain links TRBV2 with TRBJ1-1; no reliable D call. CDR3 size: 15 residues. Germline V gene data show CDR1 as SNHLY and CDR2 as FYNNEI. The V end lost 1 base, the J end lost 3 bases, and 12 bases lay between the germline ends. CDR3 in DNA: TGTGCCAGCAGTGAAGTTCCAGGAGGTGACACTGAAGCTTTCTTT. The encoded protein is CASSEVPGGDTEAFF.

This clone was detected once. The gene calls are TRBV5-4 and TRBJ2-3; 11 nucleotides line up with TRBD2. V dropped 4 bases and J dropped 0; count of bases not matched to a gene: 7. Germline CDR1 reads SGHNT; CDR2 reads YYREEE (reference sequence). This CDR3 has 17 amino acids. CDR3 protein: CASSIRLAGTSTDTQYF. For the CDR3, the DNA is TGTGCCAGCAGCATCCGACTAGCGGGGACTAGCACAGATACGCAGTATTTT. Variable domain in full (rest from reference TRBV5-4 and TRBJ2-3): ETGVTQSPTHLIKTRGQQVTLRCSSQSGHNTVSWYQQALGQGPQFIFQYYREEENGRGNFPPRFSGLQFPNYSSELNVNALELDDSALYLCASSIRLAGTSTDTQYFGPGTRLTVL.

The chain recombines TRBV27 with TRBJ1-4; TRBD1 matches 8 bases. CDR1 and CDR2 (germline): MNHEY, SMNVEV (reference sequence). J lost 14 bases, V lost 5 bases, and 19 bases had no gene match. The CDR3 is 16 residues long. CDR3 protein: CASSLSTGTGTFPLFF. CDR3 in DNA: TGTGCCAGCAGTCTCAGTACCGGGACAGGTACCTTCCCTCTGTTTTTT.

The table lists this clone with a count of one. CDR3 DNA: TGCGCCAGCAGCGCCCCGGGCCTCGGGGGCAATGAGCAGTTCTTC. Its translation is CASSAPGLGGNEQFF. The chain is built from TRBV5-1 and TRBJ2-1, with D maybe TRBD2 (6 bases). V shed 4 bases and J shed 6 bases, with 17 bases lying between them. The CDR3 has 15 amino acids. CDR1 is SGHRS, CDR2 YFSETQ, per germline.

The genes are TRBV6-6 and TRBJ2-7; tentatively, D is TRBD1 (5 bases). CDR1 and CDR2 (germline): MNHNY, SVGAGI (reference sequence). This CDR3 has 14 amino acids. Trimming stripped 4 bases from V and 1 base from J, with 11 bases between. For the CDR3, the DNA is TGTGCCAGCAGTTTCGGCAGGGTGTCCTACGAGCAGTACTTC. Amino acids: CASSFGRVSYEQYF.

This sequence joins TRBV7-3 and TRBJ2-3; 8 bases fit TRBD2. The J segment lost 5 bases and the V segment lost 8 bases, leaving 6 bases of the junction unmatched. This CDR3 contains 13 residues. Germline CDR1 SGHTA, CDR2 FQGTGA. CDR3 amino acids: CASGRGGRDTQYF. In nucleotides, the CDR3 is TGTGCCAGCGGCCGGGGGGGGCGAGATACGCAGTATTTT.